What follows is one T cell receptor beta chain and its context. Its antigen is not known. This sample was included in a study of beta chain features in type 1 diabetes. General study points: With patients and controls alike, PCR might favor shorter templates to an equal degree. Sampled from patients, naive, central memory and Treg TCRB repertoires appeared more similar than those sampled from healthy donors.

Expressed TCRB transcripts were sequenced after all isolated RNA was converted to cDNA. The data were produced by immunoSEQ multiplex PCR, yet TCRdb's version contains in-frame clones alone and is incomplete. Found here are under 450,000 clones, over 11% of them singletons; the top ten hold roughly 0.035%. Specimen: naive CD4+ T cells from blood. This receptor was identified in a young man in good health.

CDR3 loop: CASSQEPASTNTGELFF. In DNA form, the CDR3 reads TGCGCCAGCAGCCAAGAACCTGCTAGCACGAACACCGGGGAGCTGTTTTTT. The rearrangement uses TRBV4-3 and TRBJ2-2; tentatively, D is TRBD2 (5 bases). Deletions cut 0 bases from V and 0 bases from J, with 11 bases between. CDR1 is LGHNA and CDR2 is YSLEER in the germline V gene. This CDR3 is built from 17 residues.